This note documents a single TCR beta chain sequence. Its specificity is not known. A much larger clone is a single base away; this may be a read error. Beta-chain TCR CDR3 regions were amplified from RNA transcripts. The first round was an RT-PCR with HTBI primers, and the second round was a multiplex PCR. TCRdb re-called the multiplex PCR reads through MiXCR, storing one row per CDR3 protein. This table has around 590,000 distinct CDR3 sequences, less than 40% appearing once. The sample originates from a study of Graves' ophthalmopathy and Graves' hyperthyroidism. The wider study: Hyperthyroidism is called stable when no ophthalmopathy develops within 18 months of follow-up.

Study observations and caveats: The model achieved 70.59% sensitivity and roughly 72% specificity for ophthalmopathy progression.

Exclusion criteria comprised other autoimmune diseases, uncontrolled infections, pregnancy or lactation in patients. Clinical symptoms, serum thyroxine, TRAb, thyroid ultrasound and orbital computed tomography were relied on for diagnosis. V gave up 8 bases and J gave up 5 bases, with 10 bases separating them. CDR3 length: 11 amino acids. V gene TRBV12-3 or TRBV12-4 combines with J gene TRBJ2-7; no firm D call. The receptor was isolated from an adult man with Graves' hyperthyroidism. Sequencing was performed on peripheral blood or thyroid tissue (not recorded which). CDR3 protein: CASQSVDEQYF. Here the CDR3 DNA reads TGTGCCAGCCAGAGTGTCGACGAGCAGTACTTC.